The 11 T cell receptor beta chains below were found in one sample sequenced in a study of CD8 T cells in Susac syndrome. Random hexamers were used to reverse transcribe the RNA input (about 0.45 to 1 ug). Via MiXCR, TCRdb re-called the immunoSEQ multiplex PCR reads, giving one row per CDR3 protein. Among 150,000 to 200,000 distinct CDR3 sequences listed, just under 95% were seen once. Sequenced: CD4+ T cells from PBMCs. These receptors originate from a human donor in good health.

V usage is TRBV2 and J usage is TRBJ2-1; the match to TRBD1 covers 8 bases. J gave up 6 bases and V 7 bases, and 5 bases lay outside the gene matches. This CDR3 comprises 13 residues. Germline values: CDR1 SNHLY, CDR2 FYNNEI. The CDR3 here is CASTEDRGNEQFF. CDR3 coding DNA: TGTGCCAGCACCGAAGACAGGGGCAATGAGCAGTTCTTC.

The V gene is TRBV20-1, the J gene TRBJ2-7; 7 bases fit TRBD2. V lost 6 bases, J lost 2 bases, and 7 bases stayed unmatched. The CDR3 covers 13 residues. Germline lookup yields CDR1 DFQATT and CDR2 SNEGSKA (reference sequence). The CDR3 nucleotides are TGCAGTGCCCGGGGGGTCTCTGCCTACGAGCAGTACTTC. Translating gives CSARGVSAYEQYF.

The CDR3 coding sequence is TGTGCCAGCAGCCGTGAGGGTCCGCAGTACTTC. Translation: CASSREGPQYF. The V and J genes are TRBV12-3 or TRBV12-4 and TRBJ2-7, with D possibly TRBD2 on 5 matching bases. V was trimmed by 6 bases and J by 9 bases, leaving 12 bases between them. The CDR3 is 11 amino acids.

The chain has TRBV5-1 and TRBJ2-5; 8 bases align to TRBD2. This CDR3 has 15 amino acids. Germline loops: CDR1 SGHRS, CDR2 YFSETQ. V shed 1 base and J 2 bases; nucleotides not matched to a gene: 4. The CDR3 DNA sequence: TGCGCCAGCAGCTTGTTAGCGGGGAGTCAAGAGACCCAGTACTTC. Its translation is CASSLLAGSQETQYF.

The rearrangement joins TRBV5-1 to TRBJ1-2; TRBD1 is a possible D gene (5 bases). The CDR3 contains 13 residues. Germline V lookup: CDR1 SGHRS, CDR2 YFSETQ. V lost 0 bases, J lost 4 bases, and 7 bases lay in between. CDR3 amino acids: CASSLGQLYGYTF. In DNA form, the CDR3 reads TGCGCCAGCAGCTTGGGACAGCTCTATGGCTACACCTTC.

The gene calls are TRBV20-1 and TRBJ2-7, with 9 bases identical to TRBD2. CDR3 size: 14 residues. Trimming cost V 2 bases and J 3 bases; bases outside gene matches: 5. Per germline, CDR1 DFQATT and CDR2 SNEGSKA (reference sequence). The chain's CDR3 is CSARLSSGNYEQYF. The CDR3 nucleotides are TGCAGTGCTAGACTCTCTAGCGGGAACTACGAGCAGTACTTC.

J is TRBJ1-1 and V is TRBV6-5; TRBD1 might be the D (5 bases). The CDR3 consists of 16 residues. Looked up from germline, CDR1 is MNHEY and CDR2 is SVGAGI. V was trimmed by 0 bases and J by 0 bases, leaving 11 bases between them. The CDR3 DNA sequence: TGTGCCAGCAGTTACTCGATGGGGACGGTGAACACTGAAGCTTTCTTT. It encodes CASSYSMGTVNTEAFF.

The J gene is TRBJ2-2, the V gene TRBV7-3, with TRBD1 matching over 9 bases. CDR1 SGHTA and CDR2 FQGTGA come from the germline V gene. There are 16 residues in the CDR3. V dropped 3 bases and J dropped 3; count of bases not matched to a gene: 5. The CDR3 coding sequence is TGTGCCAGCAGCTTGGGTACAGGGGGCTACACCGGGGAGCTGTTTTTT. Protein sequence: CASSLGTGGYTGELFF.

This rearrangement joins TRBV3-1 to TRBJ2-3; no firm D call. V dropped 2 bases and J dropped 1 base, with 10 bases sitting between them. Germline assignment: CDR1 LGHDT and CDR2 YNNKEL (reference sequence). CDR3 length: 15 residues. The DNA of the CDR3 is TGTGCCAGCAGCCAATTTAACATCGGCACAGATACGCAGTATTTT. Its translation: CASSQFNIGTDTQYF.

This chain links TRBV7-8 with TRBJ2-7; unclear D gene. This CDR3 comprises 14 residues. Trimming removed 3 bases from V and 2 bases from J, with 11 bases in between. Germline assignment: CDR1 SGHVS and CDR2 FQNEAQ. CDR3 protein: CASSFAGFTYEQYF. In DNA, the CDR3 is TGTGCCAGCAGCTTCGCCGGTTTCACCTACGAGCAGTACTTC.

J is TRBJ1-1 and V is TRBV12-3 or TRBV12-4; TRBD1 matches 8 bases. Losses at the gene ends were 6 bases for V and 1 base for J; bases not matched to a gene: 4. The CDR3 is 14 residues long. Here the CDR3 reads CASRQDRANTEAFF. For the CDR3, the DNA is TGTGCCAGCAGACAGGACAGGGCGAACACTGAAGCTTTCTTT.